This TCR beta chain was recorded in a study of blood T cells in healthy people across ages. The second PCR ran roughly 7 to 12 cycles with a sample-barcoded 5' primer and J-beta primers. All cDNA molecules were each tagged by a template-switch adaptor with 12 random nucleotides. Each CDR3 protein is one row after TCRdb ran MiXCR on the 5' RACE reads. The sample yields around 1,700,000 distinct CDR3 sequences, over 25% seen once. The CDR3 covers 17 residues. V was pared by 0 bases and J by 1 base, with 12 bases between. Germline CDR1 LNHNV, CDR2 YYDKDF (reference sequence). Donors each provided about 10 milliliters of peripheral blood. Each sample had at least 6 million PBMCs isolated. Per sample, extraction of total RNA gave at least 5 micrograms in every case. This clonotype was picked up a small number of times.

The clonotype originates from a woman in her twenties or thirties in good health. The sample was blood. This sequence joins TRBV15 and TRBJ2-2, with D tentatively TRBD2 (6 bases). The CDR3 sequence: CATSRDFPGLNTGELFF. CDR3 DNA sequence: TGTGCCACCAGCAGAGATTTTCCGGGACTGAACACCGGGGAGCTGTTTTTT.